Listed below are T cell receptor beta chains from one sample, sequenced in a study of CD8 T cells in Susac syndrome. MiXCR was run by TCRdb on the immunoSEQ multiplex PCR reads, yielding one entry per CDR3 protein. In the table there are some 170,000 distinct CDR3 sequences, approximately 94% of which are singletons. Material: CD4+ T cells from PBMCs. The source of these receptors is a human donor with multiple sclerosis. Both conserved end residues are part of each CDR3. A D gene is named only where the DNA matches it firmly. Some rows have no size entry. The others give once, few or many, or a class for an expanded clone.

V: TRBV2
J: TRBJ2-1
D: NA
size: once
DNA: TGTGCCAGCCGACCCTACAATGAGCAGTTCTTC
CDR3: CASRPYNEQFF

V: TRBV29-1
J: TRBJ1-1
D: NA
size: NA
DNA: TGCAGCGCGGTGAACACTGAAGCTTTCTTT
CDR3: CSAVNTEAFF

V: TRBV5-1
J: TRBJ1-5
D: TRBD1
size: NA
DNA: TGCGCCAGCAGCTCAGGACAGGGGGACAATCAGCCCCAGCATTTT
CDR3: CASSSGQGDNQPQHF

V: TRBV3-1
J: TRBJ1-4
D: NA
size: NA
DNA: TGTGCCAGCAGCACAGGACCCGGCGAAAAACTGTTTTTT
CDR3: CASSTGPGEKLFF

V: TRBV7-8
J: TRBJ2-4
D: NA
size: NA
DNA: TGTGCCAGCAGCTTTATAGAGACTCAAAACATTCAGTACTTC
CDR3: CASSFIETQNIQYF

V: TRBV20-1
J: TRBJ2-3
D: NA
size: NA
DNA: TGCAGTGCTTTCCGGGATGGTACAGATACGCAGTATTTT
CDR3: CSAFRDGTDTQYF

V: TRBV6-5
J: TRBJ2-2
D: TRBD1
size: NA
DNA: TGTGCCAGCAGTTACTCGACAGGGGCGAACACCGGGGAGCTGTTTTTT
CDR3: CASSYSTGANTGELFF

V: TRBV20-1
J: TRBJ2-1
D: NA
size: NA
DNA: TGCAGTGCGACTGCCCCACCTCAGTGGGAGCAGTTCTTC
CDR3: CSATAPPQWEQFF

V: TRBV4-2
J: TRBJ2-3
D: NA
size: NA
DNA: TGTGCCAGCAGCCAAGGAAGTAGCACAGATACGCAGTATTTT
CDR3: CASSQGSSTDTQYF

V: TRBV2
J: TRBJ2-7
D: NA
size: few
DNA: TGTGCCAGCAGGGGTAATTCCGAGCAGTACTTC
CDR3: CASRGNSEQYF

V: TRBV12-5
J: TRBJ2-6
D: TRBD2
size: NA
DNA: TGTGCTAGTGGTTTCTCAGGACTAGCGGGTTTCTCTGGGGCCAACGTCCTGACTTTC
CDR3: CASGFSGLAGFSGANVLTF

V: TRBV12-3/TRBV12-4
J: TRBJ2-7
D: NA
size: NA
DNA: TGTGCCAGCAGAGTACAGGGTATCTACGAGCAGTACTTC
CDR3: CASRVQGIYEQYF

V: TRBV11-2
J: TRBJ2-7
D: NA
size: NA
DNA: TGTGCCAGCAGCCAATCATTGACAACACGGGGAGACGAGCAGTACTTC
CDR3: CASSQSLTTRGDEQYF

V: TRBV4-3
J: TRBJ1-3
D: NA
size: NA
DNA: TGCGCCAGCAGCCAATCCACAGGTTTCTCTGGAAACACCATATATTTT
CDR3: CASSQSTGFSGNTIYF

V: TRBV29-1
J: TRBJ1-3
D: TRBD1
size: once
DNA: TGCAGCGTTGAATTGGGGACAGTTGGAAACACCATATATTTT
CDR3: CSVELGTVGNTIYF

V: TRBV12-3/TRBV12-4
J: TRBJ2-3
D: TRBD2
size: NA
DNA: TGTGCCAGCAGTTTTAATAGCGGGAGGACAGATACGCAGTATTTT
CDR3: CASSFNSGRTDTQYF

V: TRBV4-2
J: TRBJ1-5
D: NA
size: NA
DNA: TGTGCCAGCAGCCAAGATCGGGCGGCACACAATCAGCCCCAGCATTTT
CDR3: CASSQDRAAHNQPQHF

V: TRBV4-2
J: TRBJ1-1
D: NA
size: NA
DNA: TGTGCCAGCAGCCAAGTTAGCCAGAACACTGAAGCTTTCTTT
CDR3: CASSQVSQNTEAFF

V: TRBV7-9
J: TRBJ2-7
D: TRBD2
size: NA
DNA: TGTGCCAGCAGCCCGCCTTTGACTAGCGGGAAGCAGTACTTC
CDR3: CASSPPLTSGKQYF

V: TRBV19
J: TRBJ2-5
D: NA
size: once
DNA: TGTGCCAGTAGTATTACTAGCATAGAGACCCAGTACTTC
CDR3: CASSITSIETQYF

V: TRBV3-1
J: TRBJ1-1
D: NA
size: NA
DNA: TGTGCCAGCAGCCCTACCACAGAGAGTACCGAAGCTTTCTTT
CDR3: CASSPTTESTEAFF

V: TRBV5-4
J: TRBJ2-7
D: NA
size: few
DNA: TGTGCCAGCAGCTTGGTGGGGTCGGGCTCCTACGAGCAGTACTTC
CDR3: CASSLVGSGSYEQYF

V: TRBV18
J: TRBJ1-2
D: NA
size: NA
DNA: TGTGCCAGCTCACGCTTGCCGGAAGGCTACACCTTC
CDR3: CASSRLPEGYTF

V: TRBV3-1
J: TRBJ2-1
D: NA
size: NA
DNA: TGTGCCAGCAGCCAAAGGGGGTACGAGTTCTGGCAGTTCTTC
CDR3: CASSQRGYEFWQFF

V: TRBV6-5
J: TRBJ2-3
D: NA
size: NA
DNA: TGTGCCAGCAGTTCACTAGCAACAGATACGCAGTATTTT
CDR3: CASSSLATDTQYF

V: TRBV30
J: TRBJ2-1
D: NA
size: NA
DNA: TGTGCCTGGAGTGTACAGACTTCCGGGAGCAATGAGCAGTTCTTC
CDR3: CAWSVQTSGSNEQFF

V: TRBV7-8
J: TRBJ2-2
D: TRBD2
size: NA
DNA: TGTGCCAGCAGACGTACCGGGACTAGCGGGAGTCTGGGCGGGGAGCTGTTTTTT
CDR3: CASRRTGTSGSLGGELFF

V: TRBV20-1
J: TRBJ2-7
D: TRBD2
size: NA
DNA: TGCAGTGCTAAGACTAGCGGGAGTTTCGAGCAGTACTTC
CDR3: CSAKTSGSFEQYF

V: TRBV12-3/TRBV12-4
J: TRBJ2-2
D: NA
size: once
DNA: TGTGCCAGCAGCCAGAATTGGGGGGTCACCGGGGAGCTGTTTTTT
CDR3: CASSQNWGVTGELFF

V: TRBV5-1
J: TRBJ2-3
D: NA
size: NA
DNA: TGCGCCAGCAGTCGGGGCGGGAGCACAGATACGCAGTATTTT
CDR3: CASSRGGSTDTQYF

V: TRBV5-1
J: TRBJ1-1
D: NA
size: few
DNA: TGCGCCAGCAGCCGAACACCCACGAACACTGAAGCTTTCTTT
CDR3: CASSRTPTNTEAFF

V: TRBV6-1
J: TRBJ2-5
D: TRBD1
size: NA
DNA: TGTGCCAGCAGGCTCGGACAGGGCCAAGAGACCCAGTACTTC
CDR3: CASRLGQGQETQYF

V: TRBV27
J: TRBJ2-3
D: NA
size: few
DNA: TGTGCCAGCAGTTTACGGTCCACAGATACGCAGTATTTT
CDR3: CASSLRSTDTQYF

V: TRBV30
J: TRBJ1-2
D: NA
size: NA
DNA: TGTGCCTGGAGTAGGACAGCCCTTAACTATGGCTACACCTTC
CDR3: CAWSRTALNYGYTF

V: TRBV29-1
J: TRBJ1-1
D: NA
size: NA
DNA: TGCAGCGTTGGTAGGGGAGGGGACACTGAAGCTTTCTTT
CDR3: CSVGRGGDTEAFF

V: TRBV2
J: TRBJ2-2
D: TRBD2
size: NA
DNA: TGTGCCAGCATCCGGGGACTAGCGGGAGAGGGGGAGCTGTTTTTT
CDR3: CASIRGLAGEGELFF

V: TRBV5-1
J: TRBJ2-3
D: NA
size: NA
DNA: TGCGCCAGCAGCTCCCAGGGGGGGGATACGCAGTATTTT
CDR3: CASSSQGGDTQYF

V: TRBV12-3/TRBV12-4
J: TRBJ1-3
D: NA
size: once
DNA: TGTGCCAGCAGTTTATTCCCTGCCTCTGGAAACACCATATATTTT
CDR3: CASSLFPASGNTIYF

V: TRBV19
J: TRBJ1-1
D: TRBD1
size: NA
DNA: TGTGCCAGTAGTATGCGAGGGACAGAGAACACTGAAGCTTTCTTT
CDR3: CASSMRGTENTEAFF

V: TRBV28
J: TRBJ1-5
D: NA
size: NA
DNA: TGTGCCAGCAGTCCCACCCATAGCAATCAGCCCCAGCATTTT
CDR3: CASSPTHSNQPQHF

V: TRBV28
J: TRBJ2-2
D: NA
size: NA
DNA: TGTGCCAGCACCCAGGGGAGGTACACCGGGGAGCTGTTTTTT
CDR3: CASTQGRYTGELFF

V: TRBV7-2
J: TRBJ2-1
D: NA
size: few
DNA: TGTGCCAGCAGTTTAGGGGGGACTCTTGAGCAGTTCTTC
CDR3: CASSLGGTLEQFF

V: TRBV30
J: TRBJ1-3
D: NA
size: NA
DNA: TGTGCCTGGAGTGTAGGCACCTCTGGAAACACCATATATTTT
CDR3: CAWSVGTSGNTIYF

V: TRBV5-4
J: TRBJ2-7
D: NA
size: once
DNA: TGTGCCAGCAGCTCCACAGGGACCTACGAGCAGTACTTC
CDR3: CASSSTGTYEQYF

V: TRBV29-1
J: TRBJ2-5
D: TRBD1
size: NA
DNA: TGCAGCGCTTTACTCGGACAGGGAGAGACCCAGTACTTC
CDR3: CSALLGQGETQYF

V: TRBV27
J: TRBJ2-3
D: NA
size: NA
DNA: TGTGCCAGCAGTTCTCCTAGTACACCTAGCACAGATACGCAGTATTTT
CDR3: CASSSPSTPSTDTQYF

V: TRBV29-1
J: TRBJ1-1
D: NA
size: NA
DNA: TGCAGCGTTGTTTGGGGGAACACTGAAGCTTTCTTT
CDR3: CSVVWGNTEAFF

V: TRBV2
J: TRBJ1-1
D: NA
size: NA
DNA: TGTGCCAGCGGATTAGTCTCTAAATGGACTGAAGCTTTCTTT
CDR3: CASGLVSKWTEAFF

V: TRBV5-1
J: TRBJ1-2
D: TRBD1
size: NA
DNA: TGCGCCAGCAGCTTGGCCCGACAGGGCCTGGACGGCTACACCTTC
CDR3: CASSLARQGLDGYTF

V: TRBV29-1
J: TRBJ2-5
D: NA
size: NA
DNA: TGCAGCGTTGCCGAGACCCAGTACTTC
CDR3: CSVAETQYF

V: TRBV30
J: TRBJ2-7
D: TRBD1
size: NA
DNA: TGTGCCTGGAGGGGGTTCGGACAGGGCAAGACCTACGAGCAGTACTTC
CDR3: CAWRGFGQGKTYEQYF

V: TRBV2
J: TRBJ1-5
D: NA
size: NA
DNA: TGTGCCAGCACGGCAGTTGGCCAGCCCCAGCATTTT
CDR3: CASTAVGQPQHF

V: TRBV20-1
J: TRBJ2-7
D: TRBD2
size: NA
DNA: TGCAGTGCTTTGAGCGGGAAGGGGTACGAGCAGTACTTC
CDR3: CSALSGKGYEQYF

V: TRBV24-1
J: TRBJ1-1
D: NA
size: NA
DNA: TGTGCCACCAGTGATTCTCTGGGGGACACTGAAGCTTTCTTT
CDR3: CATSDSLGDTEAFF

V: TRBV30
J: TRBJ2-4
D: TRBD2
size: NA
DNA: TGTGCCTGGGGACTAGCTCTAACTAACATTCAGTACTTC
CDR3: CAWGLALTNIQYF

V: TRBV30
J: TRBJ2-3
D: NA
size: NA
DNA: TGTGCCTGGAGTCGGACGGGAGGCACAGATACGCAGTATTTT
CDR3: CAWSRTGGTDTQYF

V: TRBV5-4
J: TRBJ2-1
D: NA
size: NA
DNA: TGTGCCAGCAGCTTGGCTAGCGCCTACAATGAGCAGTTCTTC
CDR3: CASSLASAYNEQFF